This entry describes one TCR beta chain. This sample was included in a study of blood T cell repertoires in COVID-19. Study-level information: The United States, Italy and Spain supplied acute and convalescent COVID-19 samples. PBMCs, B-cell-depleted T cells, or T cells provided the cDNA or gDNA that made up the material.

Data came from immunoSEQ multiplex PCR; TCRdb stores just in-frame clones and leaves some out. This sample has fewer than 250,000 clones; roughly four fifths occur once, and the top ten carry about 3.6%. Participants came from about 23 US areas, aged about 18 to 89 years. CDR1 is SGHDN, CDR2 FVKESK, per germline. The CDR3 is 16 amino acids. Trimming at V came to 4 bases and at J to 6 bases, leaving 10 bases not matched to a gene. The sample was PBMCs or T cells enriched from blood (not recorded which). The sequence came from a woman aged 40 to 50 who had been exposed to COVID-19. This sequence joins TRBV14 and TRBJ2-2; 8 bases are a match to TRBD1. The CDR3 protein is CASSPHGRGRSGELFF. The CDR3 DNA sequence: TGTGCCAGCAGCCCCCATGGCAGGGGGCGATCCGGGGAGCTGTTTTTT.